The entry below gives a single T cell receptor beta chain sequence along with its context. Using immunoSEQ multiplex PCR, the repertoire was profiled, and TCRdb retains in-frame clones only, with some absent. The profile shows about 28,000 clones, under 95% of them singletons. This sample stems from a study of T cell changes during pregnancy in multiple sclerosis. The germline gives CDR1 ENHRY, CDR2 SYGVKD. Between the trimmed V and J ends, which lost 6 bases and 6 bases, there was a span of 11 bases. The CDR3 consists of 13 residues. This clonotype was sampled from a female donor in good health, enrolled as a control in a pregnancy study. The sample was peripheral blood, taken in the first trimester of pregnancy. The V call is TRBV10-3, the J call TRBJ1-4; D is unclear. The CDR3 DNA reads as TGTGCCATCAGGGCCGCCGGGGATGAAAAACTGTTTTTT. Translated: CAIRAAGDEKLFF.